Given below is one T cell receptor (beta chain) in context. This entry is derived from a study of shared clonotypes between healthy human individuals. J lost 4 bases, V lost 4 bases, and 3 bases had no gene match. This CDR3 spans 15 amino acids. CDR1 SGHVS and CDR2 FQNEAQ come from the germline V gene. Scientists sequenced DNA from unsorted PBMC on ten immunoSEQ deep assay plates. The method was immunoSEQ multiplex PCR; TCRdb's version includes in-frame clones alone and lacks a portion of them. The sample yields hundreds of thousands of clones, 70% to 80% seen once. The source of this sequence is a woman aged 40 to 50 in good health. Some clones in this sample may be carry-over from other donors' samples. Sequencing was done on a sample of PBMCs. V gene TRBV7-8 combines with J gene TRBJ2-2; 10 bases match TRBD2. The CDR3 is CASSSTSGSTGELFF. Here the CDR3 DNA reads TGTGCCAGCAGCTCGACTAGCGGGTCCACCGGGGAGCTGTTTTTT.